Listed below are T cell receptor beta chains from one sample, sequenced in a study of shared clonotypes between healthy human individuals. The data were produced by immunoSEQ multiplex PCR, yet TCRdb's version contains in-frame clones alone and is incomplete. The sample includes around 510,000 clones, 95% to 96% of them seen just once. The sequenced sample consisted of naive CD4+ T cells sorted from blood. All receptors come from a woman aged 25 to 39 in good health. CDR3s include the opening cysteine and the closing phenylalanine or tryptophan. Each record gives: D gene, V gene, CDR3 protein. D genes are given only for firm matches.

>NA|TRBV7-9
CASSPSSSTAFSGRGAFF
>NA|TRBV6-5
CASSYDRERGSEAFF
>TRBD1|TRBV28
CASSFRGSGANVLTF
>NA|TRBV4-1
CASSQRRSVAGNSGYTF
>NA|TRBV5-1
CASSLVASGANVLTF
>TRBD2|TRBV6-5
CASSSGLAEETQYF
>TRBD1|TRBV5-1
CASSIPTGDEQFF
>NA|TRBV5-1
CASSLAVVKSHEQYF
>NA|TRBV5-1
CASSWTDNTGELFF
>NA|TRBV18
CASSPRGPNTEAFF
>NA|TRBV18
CASSPSGTEAFF
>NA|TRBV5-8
CASSFRVSNQPQHF
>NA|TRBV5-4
CASSLDLAEYYEQYF
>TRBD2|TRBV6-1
CASSAATSGTDTQYF
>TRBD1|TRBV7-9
CASSGTGDLGYGYTF
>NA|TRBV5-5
CASSLRTTYNEQFF
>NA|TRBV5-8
CASSLMGSTDTQYF
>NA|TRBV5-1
CASSPPGSYYNEQFF
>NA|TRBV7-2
CASSLASSSAPGETQYF
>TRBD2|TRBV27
CASSPLGLAGDYNEQFF
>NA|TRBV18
CASSLYRDKNTEAFF
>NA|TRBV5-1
CASAGIDTEAFF
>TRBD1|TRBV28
CASKDGTGSYEQYF
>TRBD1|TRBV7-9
CASSYKPGQGSSTDTQYF
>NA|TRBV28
CASSFPSWGAYQPQHF
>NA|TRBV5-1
CASKLGLLQGSENTIYF
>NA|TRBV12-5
CASGQGIGTDTQYF
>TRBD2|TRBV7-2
CASSRRLAGEETQYF
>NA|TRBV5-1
CATGSGDASTDTQYF
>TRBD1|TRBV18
CASSPTGGNNQPQHF
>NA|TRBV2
CASIRGKGEQFF
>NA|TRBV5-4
CASSLGYETQYF
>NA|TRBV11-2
CASSQLVNEQFF